What follows are 26 T cell receptor beta chains derived from one specimen sequenced in a study of T cell responses to AZD1222 COVID-19 vaccine. Data came from immunoSEQ multiplex PCR; TCRdb stores just in-frame clones and leaves some out. Seen here are over 140,000 clones, over 90% observed once, and the top ten hold about 3.8%. This specimen consisted of peripheral blood, obtained 28 days after the second AZD1222 dose. The receptor source for this set is an adult who received the AZD1222 COVID-19 vaccine.

The count of this clone is one. This chain uses TRBV2 with TRBJ2-7; D possibly corresponds to TRBD2 (6 bases). The CDR3 length is 15 residues. V lost 6 bases and J lost 1, with 16 bases in between. Germline V gives CDR1 SNHLY, CDR2 FYNNEI. CDR3 coding DNA: TGTGCCAGCAGAGAGTGGGATAGCGGTTCCTACGAGCAGTACTTC. Its protein product is CASREWDSGSYEQYF.

V and J are TRBV7-2 and TRBJ2-7; 9 nucleotides agree with TRBD2. Looked up from germline, CDR1 is SGHTA and CDR2 is FQGNSA. J lost 7 bases, V lost 1 base, and 11 bases had no gene match. The CDR3 loop spans 16 amino acids. The CDR3: CASSLGFAGGSREQYF. CDR3 nucleotide sequence: TGTGCCAGCAGCTTAGGTTTTGCGGGGGGGAGTCGGGAGCAGTACTTC.

V is TRBV6-5 and J is TRBJ1-1; D is possibly TRBD1 (5 bases). The CDR3 is made up of 14 amino acids. CDR1 and CDR2 from the germline V gene are MNHEY and SVGAGI. With 6 bases removed from V and 3 bases from J, the gap between germline ends came to 14 bases. Written as DNA, the CDR3 is TGTGCCAGCAGGCGATGGGTAGGGGACACTGAAGCTTTCTTT. Translated: CASRRWVGDTEAFF.

The V call is TRBV19, the J call TRBJ1-1; TRBD1 is a possible D gene (6 bases). Trimming removed 4 bases from V and 11 bases from J, with 11 bases in between. The CDR3 loop spans 11 amino acids. The V gene's germline CDR1 is LNHDA and CDR2 SQIVND (reference sequence). The CDR3 coding sequence is TGTGCCAGTAGTACCCAGGGGAGGGCTTTCTTT. Its translation is CASSTQGRAFF.

The CDR3: CASSFLDSPLHF. In DNA, the CDR3 is TGTGCCAGCAGTTTCCTGGATTCACCCCTCCACTTT. The chain couples TRBV28 to TRBJ1-6, with unresolved D. Germline V lookup: CDR1 MDHEN, CDR2 SYDVKM. This CDR3 spans 12 amino acids. V lost 3 bases and J lost 8, with 5 bases in between. The variable domain in full, completed from reference TRBV28 and TRBJ1-6, reads DVKVTQSSRYLVKRTGEKVFLECVQDMDHENMFWYRQDPGLGLRLIYFSYDVKMKEKGDIPEGYSVSREKKERFSLILESASTNQTSMYLCASSFLDSPLHFGNGTRLTVT.

The rearrangement uses TRBV6-5 and TRBJ2-1; D is undetermined. V dropped 0 bases and J dropped 7 bases, with 1 base sitting between them. The CDR3 is made up of 11 amino acids. Germline-derived CDR1 and CDR2 are MNHEY and SVGAGI. This chain's CDR3 is CASSYSNEQFF. In DNA form, the CDR3 reads TGTGCCAGCAGTTACTCGAATGAGCAGTTCTTC.

This clone turned up a few times. The genes are TRBV4-3 and TRBJ1-2; D is unclear. Trimming took off 2 bases at V and 8 bases at J, with 18 bases between the two ends. This CDR3 comprises 15 residues. CDR1 and CDR2 from the germline V gene are LGHNA and YSLEER. The CDR3 bases are TGCGCCAGCAGCCAATCTCTCGGGAGAGGAGACGGCTACACCTTC. Its translation is CASSQSLGRGDGYTF.

The chain joins TRBV5-1 to TRBJ1-2; 7 nucleotides match TRBD1. The V gene's germline CDR1 is SGHRS and CDR2 YFSETQ. J was trimmed by 3 bases and V by 2 bases; bases with no gene match: 4. The CDR3 length is 14 residues. CDR3: CASSFQGEYYGYTF. The CDR3 coding sequence is TGCGCCAGCAGCTTTCAGGGGGAGTACTATGGCTACACCTTC.

The chain joins TRBV28 to TRBJ2-5; 7 bases align to TRBD2. CDR1 and CDR2 from the germline V gene are MDHEN and SYDVKM. Germline trimming cut 2 bases from V and 3 bases from J; bases unmatched to any gene: 6. The CDR3 totals 15 residues. CDR3 bases: TGTGCCAGCAGTTTAGTGGGAGGGCCGGAAGAGACCCAGTACTTC. Translation gives CASSLVGGPEETQYF.

This chain links TRBV5-4 with TRBJ1-1, with 10 bases that match TRBD1. V shed 4 bases, J shed 2 bases, and the junction held 5 bases outside the gene matches. Germline loops: CDR1 SGHNT, CDR2 YYREEE (reference sequence). The CDR3 is 15 residues long. DNA for the CDR3: TGTGCCAGCAGCCCGCAGACAGGGGGCAACACTGAAGCTTTCTTT. This sequence encodes CASSPQTGGNTEAFF.

The chain couples TRBV4-3 to TRBJ2-7, with 7 bases that match TRBD2. The junction had 1 base not matched to a gene; V was cut back by 2 bases and J by 0 bases. Per the germline V gene, CDR1 is LGHNA and CDR2 is YSLEER. The CDR3 is 14 residues long. The CDR3 DNA reads TGCGCCAGCAGCCAATGGACTAGCTCCTACGAGCAGTACTTC. Residues: CASSQWTSSYEQYF.

The chain is built from TRBV2 and TRBJ1-6, with 8 bases that match TRBD1. V dropped 4 bases and J dropped 5; count of bases not matched to a gene: 7. Germline V lookup: CDR1 SNHLY, CDR2 FYNNEI. The CDR3 covers 16 residues. As DNA, the CDR3 is TGTGCCAGCAGTGGTGGACAGGGTATTAATAATTCACCCCTCCACTTT. Protein: CASSGGQGINNSPLHF.

V gene TRBV5-1 combines with J gene TRBJ2-5, with 7 bases aligning to TRBD2. V lost 5 bases to trimming and J lost 0 bases; unmatched junction nucleotides: 7. Germline V lookup: CDR1 SGHRS, CDR2 YFSETQ. The CDR3 has 15 residues. CDR3 DNA: TGCGCCAGCAGGAGGCTAGCGGAGAACCAAGAGACCCAGTACTTC. Translated, it gives CASRRLAENQETQYF.

The genes are TRBV11-3 and TRBJ2-7; D call uncertain. Germline CDR1 reads SGHNT; CDR2 reads YENEEA. The CDR3 covers 13 residues. Trimming pared 1 base from V and 7 bases from J, leaving 11 bases between. CDR3 nucleotide sequence: TGTGCCAGCAGCTTAGCAGCCGGTTGGGAGCAGTACTTC. Its translation is CASSLAAGWEQYF.

The DNA of the CDR3 is TGTGCCAGCAGCCTCGAGGGCACCTCTAATCAGCCCCAGCATTTT. It yields the protein CASSLEGTSNQPQHF. The chain combines TRBV7-2 with TRBJ1-5; the D is unclear. The CDR3 has 15 residues. Germline CDR1 is SGHTA and CDR2 is FQGNSA. Trimming shortened V by 5 bases and J by 4 bases, and 15 bases separated the two germline ends.

As for this clone: Other nucleotide sequences in the sample specify the same CDR3. The V gene is TRBV20-1, the J gene TRBJ1-4, with 8 bases aligning to TRBD1. The CDR3 length is 11 residues. Germline V lookup: CDR1 DFQATT, CDR2 SNEGSKA (reference sequence). V lost 6 bases and J lost 8; bases outside the gene matches: 2. The CDR3 is CSAWTGEKLFF. The CDR3 region has the DNA TGCAGTGCATGGACAGGGGAAAAACTGTTTTTT.

The chain links TRBV20-1 to TRBJ2-7; unclear D gene. In germline, CDR1 is DFQATT, CDR2 SNEGSKA (reference sequence). Trimming pared 7 bases from V and 2 bases from J, leaving 9 bases between. The CDR3 is 11 residues long. The CDR3 loop is CSVGTAYEQYF. The CDR3, as DNA: TGCAGTGTTGGCACCGCCTACGAGCAGTACTTC.

The chain uses TRBV27 and TRBJ1-6, with D unresolved. The germline CDR1 and CDR2 sequences are MNHEY and SMNVEV (reference sequence). The V gene lost 5 bases and the J gene lost 9 bases, with 8 bases spanning the gap. The CDR3 covers 12 residues. CDR3 DNA: TGTGCCAGCAGTGGGCACAGTTCACCCCTCCACTTT. This gives the protein CASSGHSSPLHF.

For the CDR3, the DNA is TGTGCCAGCTCTACTGGACGGGAGAATGAAAAACTGTTTTTT. Translated, it gives CASSTGRENEKLFF. J is TRBJ1-4 and V is TRBV18; D remains unclear. This CDR3 is 14 amino acids long. V was clipped by 6 bases and J by 5 bases, with 13 bases between them. The V gene's germline CDR1 is KGHSH and CDR2 LQKENI.

This clone was detected once. The V call is TRBV6-4, the J call TRBJ1-2; D gene ambiguous. The V gene's germline CDR1 is MRHNA and CDR2 SNTAGT. The germline V and J ends were trimmed by 3 bases and 8 bases, with 13 bases remaining between them. The CDR3 has 13 amino acids. In nucleotides, the CDR3 is TGTGCCAGCAGTGAAAACCGGCTTGGGGGCTACACCTTC. This encodes CASSENRLGGYTF.

The chain joins TRBV6-2 or TRBV6-3 to TRBJ1-6, with D perhaps TRBD1 (5 bases). Germline loops: CDR1 MNHEY, CDR2 SVGEGT. V was trimmed by 0 bases and J by 6 bases, leaving 12 bases between them. CDR3 length: 16 residues. The CDR3 loop is CASSYSKGTSNSPLHF. The DNA for the CDR3 is TGTGCCAGCAGTTACTCGAAAGGGACTTCTAATTCACCCCTCCACTTT.

This chain connects TRBV6-2 or TRBV6-3 to TRBJ1-1; 9 nucleotides align to TRBD1. J was trimmed by 6 bases and V by 5 bases; bases with no gene match: 13. This CDR3 has 16 amino acids. Germline-derived CDR1 and CDR2 are MNHEY and SVGEGT. Here the CDR3 reads CASSPGMGQGRPEAFF. The CDR3, as DNA: TGTGCCAGCAGTCCAGGGATGGGACAGGGACGCCCTGAAGCTTTCTTT.

To note about this clone: Different DNA sequences within this sample yield the same CDR3. This chain uses TRBV9 with TRBJ2-1; possible D gene TRBD2, 6 bases. CDR1 and CDR2 from the germline V gene are SGDLS and YYNGEE. The V end lost 1 base, the J end lost 4 bases, and 9 bases lay between the germline ends. This CDR3 region has 14 residues. The CDR3 is CASSVYGTYNEQFF. The CDR3 DNA sequence: TGTGCCAGCAGCGTATACGGGACTTACAATGAGCAGTTCTTC. Combining the CDR3 with reference TRBV9 and TRBJ2-1 gives the whole variable domain DSGVTQTPKHLITATGQRVTLRCSPRSGDLSVYWYQQSLDQGLQFLIQYYNGEERAKGNILERFSAQQFPDLHSELNLSSLELGDSALYFCASSVYGTYNEQFFGPGTRLTVL.

The chain couples TRBV11-2 to TRBJ2-5; tentative D call: TRBD1 (5 bases). The CDR3 length is 14 residues. CDR1 is SGHAT, CDR2 FQNNGV, per germline. V dropped 7 bases and J dropped 2 bases, with 14 bases sitting between them. The CDR3 spells CASTEEGVQETQYF. The CDR3 bases are TGTGCCAGCACCGAGGAAGGGGTTCAAGAGACCCAGTACTTC.

The rearrangement joins TRBV4-2 to TRBJ1-5; the match to TRBD1 covers 9 bases. Looked up from germline, CDR1 is LGHNA and CDR2 is YNFKEQ. This CDR3 has 14 amino acids. With 3 bases clipped from V and 4 bases from J, the junction kept 1 base outside the gene matches. The CDR3 protein is CASSQDRGNQPQHF. Written as DNA, the CDR3 is TGTGCCAGCAGCCAGGACAGGGGAAATCAGCCCCAGCATTTT.

The V and J genes are TRBV28 and TRBJ1-2; 7 bases are shared with TRBD1. The germline V gene encodes CDR1 MDHEN and CDR2 SYDVKM. V gave up 5 bases and J gave up 1 base; unmatched junction bases: 7. The CDR3 runs to 15 residues. CDR3 sequence: CASSLPGQFNYGYTF. The CDR3 coding sequence is TGTGCCAGCAGTCTTCCGGGACAGTTTAACTATGGCTACACCTTC.